Listed below are T cell receptor beta chains from one sample, sequenced in a study of blood T cell repertoires in COVID-19. Assay used: immunoSEQ multiplex PCR; TCRdb lists only in-frame clones, some missing. The data hold approximately 400,000 clones, with approximately 90% observed a single time. Sequencing was carried out using peripheral blood. These receptors were collected from a woman aged 45 to 65 with COVID-19, enrolled during active disease. Each CDR3 is given without its conserved first and last residue. The order of the fields is clone size, V gene, CDR3 length, CDR3 protein. Not every row has a clone size; where given, it reads once, few, many or a size class.

>NA|TRBV5-5|12
ASSLTGVNQPQH
>NA|TRBV19|13
ASSIGTVRNQPQH
>NA|TRBV4-1|12
ASSHHSLNTEAF
>NA|TRBV5-1|12
ASSLPSSYNEQF
>NA|TRBV30|9
AWSSGTPLH
>NA|TRBV30|10
AWTSGWGEQF
>NA|TRBV19|12
ASSIGGGGSPLH
>NA|TRBV5-1|11
ASSLDRANEQY
>NA|TRBV3-1/TRBV3-2|12
ASSVSGDGYGYT
>once|TRBV11-2|13
ASSLTGGGLTEAF
>few|TRBV27|13
ASSFRGDGNQPQH
>NA|TRBV6-5|12
ASSYQGEPYGYT
>NA|TRBV12-5|12
ASGSGLAGAPEY
>NA|TRBV9|11
ASSVGQYTEAF
>NA|TRBV6-5|12
ASTERTGGTEAF
>NA|TRBV6-1|11
ASNLDSIYGYT
>NA|TRBV30|10
AWSQGNYGYT
>once|TRBV19|10
ASSTGPEKLF
>NA|TRBV5-1|11
ASSLDRTNEQF
>few|TRBV11-2|10
ASSLLGVGYT
>NA|TRBV7-6|13
ASSAAVNSNQPQH
>few|TRBV25-1|12
ASSGLRGGNEQF
>NA|TRBV28|20
ASSDHWSGGASTSSGANVLT
>NA|TRBV28|12
ASSWTATNTEAF
>NA|TRBV6-6|11
ASRDSTNYGYT
>once|TRBV6-5|12
ATSRGVINSPLH
>NA|TRBV24-1|14
ATSFTSGENTGELF
>NA|TRBV4-1|15
ASSPPNLGGQNTEAF
>NA|TRBV14|16
ASSQEFGGAGGRNEQF
>NA|TRBV6-6|11
ASSYYRNNEQF
>NA|TRBV5-3|13
ARRAPLQGARGYT